The 8 T cell receptor beta chains presented below share a single source sample, sequenced in a study of CD8+ T cells in alopecia areata. Reverse transcription of extracted RNA yielded cDNA, which provided the sequencing template. Produced via immunoSEQ multiplex PCR; TCRdb's table is partial and in-frame only. The profile shows about 200,000 clones, 60% of them singletons. Treatment: oral pan-JAK inhibitor, 5-10 mg twice daily. Sequences were derived from CD4+ T cells sorted from blood, sampled at week 4, from a patient treated with tofacitinib. Source of these receptors: a human donor with alopecia areata.

This chain links TRBV5-1 with TRBJ2-2, with 9 bases aligning to TRBD2. This CDR3 spans 17 amino acids. Germline lookup yields CDR1 SGHRS and CDR2 YFSETQ. V was pared by 4 bases and J by 0 bases, with 7 bases of the junction left unmatched. CDR3 nucleotides: TGCGCCAGCAGCCCCTACTTAGCGGGGGCGAACACCGGGGAGCTGTTTTTT. Translating it yields CASSPYLAGANTGELFF.

This clone was found many times. V gene TRBV10-3 combines with J gene TRBJ2-3; D call uncertain. Germline assignment: CDR1 ENHRY and CDR2 SYGVKD. V was trimmed by 2 bases and J by 6 bases, leaving 3 bases between them. The CDR3 length is 11 residues. CDR3 sequence reads: CAISERDTQYF. As DNA, the CDR3 is TGTGCCATCAGTGAGAGGGATACGCAGTATTTT.

The gene calls are TRBV29-1 and TRBJ1-2; the D gene is possibly TRBD1 (5 bases). Germline CDR1 SQVTM, CDR2 ANQGSEA. The V end was cut by 6 bases, the J end by 8 bases, with 16 bases between. The CDR3 runs 12 residues. The CDR3 here is CSVETGGLGYTF. The CDR3 nucleotides are TGCAGCGTCGAAACAGGAGGTCTGGGCTACACCTTC.

Here the CDR3 DNA reads TGTGCCAGCAGCCCTACCCGGAAAGGCTACACCTTC. Translating it yields CASSPTRKGYTF. J is TRBJ1-2 and V is TRBV5-4; D gene unclear. The germline V gene encodes CDR1 SGHNT and CDR2 YYREEE (reference sequence). This CDR3 has 12 amino acids. Trimming took off 4 bases at V and 8 bases at J, with 12 bases between the two ends.

The chain is built from TRBV6-5 and TRBJ1-2; D gene uncertain. The CDR3 consists of 12 residues. V lost 8 bases, J lost 0 bases, and 7 bases lay in between. Per germline, CDR1 MNHEY and CDR2 SVGAGI. The CDR3 DNA sequence: TGTGCCAGCTTAACAGCTAACTATGGCTACACCTTC. This gives the protein CASLTANYGYTF.

The V call is TRBV5-6, the J call TRBJ2-5, with D uncertain. This CDR3 has 14 residues. V was clipped by 4 bases and J by 4 bases, with 14 bases between them. Germline V lookup: CDR1 SGHDT, CDR2 YYEEEE. CDR3 bases: TGTGCCAGCAGCATGGGCCAACGGCTAGAGACCCAGTACTTC. This translates into CASSMGQRLETQYF. The full variable domain, its missing parts supplied by reference TRBV5-6 and TRBJ2-5, is DAGVTQSPTHLIKTRGQQVTLRCSPKSGHDTVSWYQQALGQGPQFIFQYYEEEERQRGNFPDRFSGHQFPNYSSELNVNALLLGDSALYLCASSMGQRLETQYFGPGTRLLVL.

The chain combines TRBV30 with TRBJ2-7; D is unclear. V gave up 2 bases and J gave up 3 bases, with 8 bases separating them. Germline V gene sequence: CDR1 GTSNPN, CDR2 SVGIG (reference sequence). The CDR3 spans 12 residues. The CDR3 DNA reads as TGTGCCTGGAGTTACACCATCTACGAGCAGTACTTC. This encodes CAWSYTIYEQYF.

The chain combines TRBV2 with TRBJ1-3, with TRBD1 matching 11 bases. Germline assignment: CDR1 SNHLY and CDR2 FYNNEI. V gave up 6 bases and J gave up 9 bases; unmatched junction bases: 4. The CDR3 runs 13 residues. The CDR3 DNA sequence: TGTGCCAGCAGAGGACAGGGGGCCGGCACCATATATTTT. It is translated as CASRGQGAGTIYF.